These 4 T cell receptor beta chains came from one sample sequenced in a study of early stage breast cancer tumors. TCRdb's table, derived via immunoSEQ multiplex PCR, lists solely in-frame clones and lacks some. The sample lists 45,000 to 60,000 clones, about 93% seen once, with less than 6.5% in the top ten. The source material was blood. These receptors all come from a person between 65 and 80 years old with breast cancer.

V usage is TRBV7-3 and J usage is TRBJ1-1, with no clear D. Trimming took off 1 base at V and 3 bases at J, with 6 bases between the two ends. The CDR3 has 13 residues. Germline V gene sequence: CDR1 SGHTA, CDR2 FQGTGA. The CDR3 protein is CASSLNQDTEAFF. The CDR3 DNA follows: TGTGCCAGCAGCTTAAATCAGGACACTGAAGCTTTCTTT.

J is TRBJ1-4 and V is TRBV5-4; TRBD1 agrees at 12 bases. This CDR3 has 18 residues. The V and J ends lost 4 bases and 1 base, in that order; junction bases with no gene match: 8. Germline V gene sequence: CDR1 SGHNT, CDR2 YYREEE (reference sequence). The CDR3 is CASSRSGQGAITNEKLFF. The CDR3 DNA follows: TGTGCCAGCAGCCGATCGGGACAGGGGGCTATAACTAATGAAAAACTGTTTTTT. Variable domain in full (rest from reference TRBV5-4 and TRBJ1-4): ETGVTQSPTHLIKTRGQQVTLRCSSQSGHNTVSWYQQALGQGPQFIFQYYREEENGRGNFPPRFSGLQFPNYSSELNVNALELDDSALYLCASSRSGQGAITNEKLFFGSGTQLSVL.

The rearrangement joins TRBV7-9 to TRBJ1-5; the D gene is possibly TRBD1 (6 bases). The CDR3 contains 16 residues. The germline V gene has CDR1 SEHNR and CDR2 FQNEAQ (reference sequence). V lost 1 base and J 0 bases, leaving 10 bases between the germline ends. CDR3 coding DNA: TGTGCCAGCAGCTTAGGAACAGGGACTAGCAATCAGCCCCAGCATTTT. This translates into CASSLGTGTSNQPQHF.

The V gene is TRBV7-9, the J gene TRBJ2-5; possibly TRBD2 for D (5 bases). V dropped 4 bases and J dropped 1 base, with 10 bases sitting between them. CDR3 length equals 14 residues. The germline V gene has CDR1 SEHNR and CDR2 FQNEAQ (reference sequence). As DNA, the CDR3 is TGTGCCAGCAGCTGGAACGGGGTCCAAGAGACCCAGTACTTC. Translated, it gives CASSWNGVQETQYF.